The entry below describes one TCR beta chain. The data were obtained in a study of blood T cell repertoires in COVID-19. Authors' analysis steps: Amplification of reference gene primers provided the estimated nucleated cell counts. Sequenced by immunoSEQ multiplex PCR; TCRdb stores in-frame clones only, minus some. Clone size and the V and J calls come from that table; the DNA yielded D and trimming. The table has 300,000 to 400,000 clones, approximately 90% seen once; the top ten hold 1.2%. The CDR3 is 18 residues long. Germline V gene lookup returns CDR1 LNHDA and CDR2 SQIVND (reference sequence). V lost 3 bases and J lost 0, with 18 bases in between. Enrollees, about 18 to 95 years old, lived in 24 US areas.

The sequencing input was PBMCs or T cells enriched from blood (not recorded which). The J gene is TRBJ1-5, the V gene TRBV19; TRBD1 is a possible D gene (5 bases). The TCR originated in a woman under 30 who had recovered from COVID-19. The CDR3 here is CASSIGGSDSYSNQPQHF. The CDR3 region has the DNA TGTGCCAGTAGTATCGGCGGTAGTGACAGCTATAGCAATCAGCCCCAGCATTTT.